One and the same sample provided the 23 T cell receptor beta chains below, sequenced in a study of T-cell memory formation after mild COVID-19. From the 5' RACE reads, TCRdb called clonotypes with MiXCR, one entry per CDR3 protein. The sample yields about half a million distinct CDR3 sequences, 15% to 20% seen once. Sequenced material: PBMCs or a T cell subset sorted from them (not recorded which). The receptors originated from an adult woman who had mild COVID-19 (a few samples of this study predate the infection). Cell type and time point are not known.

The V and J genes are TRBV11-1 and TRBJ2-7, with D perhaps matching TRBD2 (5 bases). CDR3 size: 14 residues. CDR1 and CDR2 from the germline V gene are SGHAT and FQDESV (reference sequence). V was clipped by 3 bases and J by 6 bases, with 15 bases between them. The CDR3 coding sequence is TGTGCCAGCAGCTTTGATGTGAGGGTGGGCGAGCAGTACTTC. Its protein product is CASSFDVRVGEQYF.

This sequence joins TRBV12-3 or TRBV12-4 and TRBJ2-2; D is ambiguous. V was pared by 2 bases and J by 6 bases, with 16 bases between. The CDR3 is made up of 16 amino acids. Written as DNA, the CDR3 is TGTGCCAGCAGTTTAACTCCAGGATCAAGCCCCGGGGAGCTGTTTTTT. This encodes CASSLTPGSSPGELFF.

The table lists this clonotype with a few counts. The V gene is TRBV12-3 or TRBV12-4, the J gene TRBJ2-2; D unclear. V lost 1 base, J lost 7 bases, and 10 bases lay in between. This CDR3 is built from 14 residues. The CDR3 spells CASSLGSRLGELFF. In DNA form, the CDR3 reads TGTGCCAGCAGTTTAGGGAGCCGTCTCGGGGAGCTGTTTTTT.

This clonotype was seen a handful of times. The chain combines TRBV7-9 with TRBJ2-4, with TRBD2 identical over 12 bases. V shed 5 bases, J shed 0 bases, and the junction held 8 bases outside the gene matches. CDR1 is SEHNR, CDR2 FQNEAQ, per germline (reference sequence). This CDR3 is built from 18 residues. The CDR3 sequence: CASSTDRGLAGAKNIQYF. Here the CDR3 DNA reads TGTGCCAGCAGCACCGACAGGGGACTAGCGGGAGCCAAAAACATTCAGTACTTC. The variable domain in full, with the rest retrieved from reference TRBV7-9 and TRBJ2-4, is DTGVSQNPRHKITKRGQNVTFRCDPISEHNRLYWYRQTLGQGPEFLTYFQNEAQLEKSRLLSDRFSAERPKGSFSTLEIQRTEQGDSAMYLCASSTDRGLAGAKNIQYFGAGTRLSVL.

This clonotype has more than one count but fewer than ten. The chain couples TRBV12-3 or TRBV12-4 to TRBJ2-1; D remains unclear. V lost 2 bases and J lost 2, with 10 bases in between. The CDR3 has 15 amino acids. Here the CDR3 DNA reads TGTGCCAGCAGTTTACATCTCTCCACCTACAATGAGCAGTTCTTC. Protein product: CASSLHLSTYNEQFF.

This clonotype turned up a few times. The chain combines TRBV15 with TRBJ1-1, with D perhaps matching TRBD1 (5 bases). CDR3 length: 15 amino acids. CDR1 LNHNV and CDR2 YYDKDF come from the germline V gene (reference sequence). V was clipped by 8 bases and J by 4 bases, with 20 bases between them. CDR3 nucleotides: TGTGCCACCGAGCTCGGGGCGGCCAGGGTCACTGAAGCTTTCTTT. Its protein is CATELGAARVTEAFF.

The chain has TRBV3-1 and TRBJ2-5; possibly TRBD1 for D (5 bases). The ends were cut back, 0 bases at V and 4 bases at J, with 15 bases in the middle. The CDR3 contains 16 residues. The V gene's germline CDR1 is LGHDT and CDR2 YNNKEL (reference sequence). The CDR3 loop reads CASSQEYDSSLETQYF. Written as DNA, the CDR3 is TGTGCCAGCAGCCAAGAGTATGACAGTTCCTTAGAGACCCAGTACTTC.

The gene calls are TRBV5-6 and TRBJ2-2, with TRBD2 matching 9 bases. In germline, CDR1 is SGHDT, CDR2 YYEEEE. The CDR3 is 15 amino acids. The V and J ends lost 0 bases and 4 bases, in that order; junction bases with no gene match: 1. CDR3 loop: CASSLGLAATGELFF. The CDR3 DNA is TGTGCCAGCAGCTTGGGACTAGCGGCCACCGGGGAGCTGTTTTTT.

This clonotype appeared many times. CDR3: CASSQDRAYEQYF. DNA for the CDR3: TGTGCCAGCAGCCAAGACAGAGCCTACGAGCAGTACTTC. The chain is built from TRBV3-1 and TRBJ2-7, with unresolved D. V lost 0 bases and J 2 bases, leaving 5 bases between the germline ends. The germline gives CDR1 LGHDT, CDR2 YNNKEL (reference sequence). The CDR3 spans 13 residues.

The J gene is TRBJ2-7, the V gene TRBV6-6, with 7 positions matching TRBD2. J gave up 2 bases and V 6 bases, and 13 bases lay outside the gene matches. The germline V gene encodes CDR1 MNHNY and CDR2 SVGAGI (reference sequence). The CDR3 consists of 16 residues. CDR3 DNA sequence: TGTGCCAGCAGACCCTTGGGGGGGGTCCCTCCCTACGAGCAGTACTTC. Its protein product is CASRPLGGVPPYEQYF.

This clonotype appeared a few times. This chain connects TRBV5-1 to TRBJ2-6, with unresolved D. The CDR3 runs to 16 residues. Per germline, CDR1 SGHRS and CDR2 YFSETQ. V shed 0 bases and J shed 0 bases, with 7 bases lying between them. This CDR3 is CASSLASYSGANVLTF. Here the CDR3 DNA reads TGCGCCAGCAGCTTGGCCAGCTACTCTGGGGCCAACGTCCTGACTTTC.

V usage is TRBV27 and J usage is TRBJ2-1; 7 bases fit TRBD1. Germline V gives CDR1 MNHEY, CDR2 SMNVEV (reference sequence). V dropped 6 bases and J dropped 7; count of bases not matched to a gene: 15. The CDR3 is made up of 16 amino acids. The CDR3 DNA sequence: TGTGCCAGCAGACCGGGACAGAAGCTCTTGGGGAATGAGCAGTTCTTC. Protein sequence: CASRPGQKLLGNEQFF.

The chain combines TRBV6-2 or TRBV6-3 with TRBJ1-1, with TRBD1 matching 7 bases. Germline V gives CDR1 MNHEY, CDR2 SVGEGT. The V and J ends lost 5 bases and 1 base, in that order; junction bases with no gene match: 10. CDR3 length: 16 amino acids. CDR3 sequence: CASSPQSDRPNTEAFF. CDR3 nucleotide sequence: TGTGCCAGCAGTCCACAATCGGACAGGCCGAACACTGAAGCTTTCTTT.

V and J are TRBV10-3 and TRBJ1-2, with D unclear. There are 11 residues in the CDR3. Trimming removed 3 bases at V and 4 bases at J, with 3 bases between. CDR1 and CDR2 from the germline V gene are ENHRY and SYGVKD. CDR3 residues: CAISDAYGYTF. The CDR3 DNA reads TGTGCCATCAGTGACGCCTATGGCTACACCTTC.

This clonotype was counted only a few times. In DNA, the CDR3 is TGCAGTGCTAGAGCCCAATCCTTAAACCCTGGCGAGCAGTACTTC. Translating gives CSARAQSLNPGEQYF. The chain links TRBV20-1 to TRBJ2-7, with unresolved D. The CDR3 spans 15 residues. Trimming removed 1 base at V and 6 bases at J, with 19 bases between. Germline V gene sequence: CDR1 DFQATT, CDR2 SNEGSKA (reference sequence).

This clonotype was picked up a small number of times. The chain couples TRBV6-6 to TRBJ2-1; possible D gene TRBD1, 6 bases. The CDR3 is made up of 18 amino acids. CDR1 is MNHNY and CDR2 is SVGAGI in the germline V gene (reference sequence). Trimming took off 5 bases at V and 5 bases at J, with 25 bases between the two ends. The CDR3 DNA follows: TGTGCCAGCAGTCCCCTAACCGTCCGGGGAAGGGACAACAATGAGCAGTTCTTC. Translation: CASSPLTVRGRDNNEQFF.

The CDR3, as DNA: TGTGCCACCAGTGAGTCGGGACCCAAAGAGACCCAGTACTTC. It is translated as CATSESGPKETQYF. The V gene is TRBV24-1, the J gene TRBJ2-5; tentatively, D is TRBD1 or TRBD2 (5 bases each). V was cut by 4 bases and J by 3 bases, with 11 bases left in between. The CDR3 consists of 14 residues. The germline V gene encodes CDR1 KGHDR and CDR2 SFDVKD.

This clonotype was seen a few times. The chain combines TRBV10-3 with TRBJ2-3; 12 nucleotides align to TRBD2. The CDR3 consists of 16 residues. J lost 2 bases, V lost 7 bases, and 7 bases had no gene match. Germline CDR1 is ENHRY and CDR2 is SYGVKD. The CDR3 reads CAIKEGLAGNTDTQYF. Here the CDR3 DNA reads TGTGCCATCAAAGAAGGACTAGCGGGGAACACAGATACGCAGTATTTT.

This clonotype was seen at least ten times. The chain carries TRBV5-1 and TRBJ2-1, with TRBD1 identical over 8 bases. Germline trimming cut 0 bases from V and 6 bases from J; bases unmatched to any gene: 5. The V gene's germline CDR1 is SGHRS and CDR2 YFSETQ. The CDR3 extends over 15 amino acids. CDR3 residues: CASSLGLGQGNEQFF. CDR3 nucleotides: TGCGCCAGCAGCTTGGGGCTCGGACAGGGCAATGAGCAGTTCTTC.

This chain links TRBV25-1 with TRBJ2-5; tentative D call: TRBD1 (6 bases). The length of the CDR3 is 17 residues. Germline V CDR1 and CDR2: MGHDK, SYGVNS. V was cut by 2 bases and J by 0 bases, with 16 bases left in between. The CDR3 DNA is TGTGCCAGCAGTGAAACCCCCCCACGGACAGACCAAGAGACCCAGTACTTC. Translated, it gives CASSETPPRTDQETQYF.

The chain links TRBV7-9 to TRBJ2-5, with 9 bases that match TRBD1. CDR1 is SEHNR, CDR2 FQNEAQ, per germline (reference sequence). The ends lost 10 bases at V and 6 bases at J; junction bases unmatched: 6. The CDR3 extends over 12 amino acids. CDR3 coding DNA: TGTGCCACCCGACAGGGGGTAAAGACCCAGTACTTC. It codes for CATRQGVKTQYF.

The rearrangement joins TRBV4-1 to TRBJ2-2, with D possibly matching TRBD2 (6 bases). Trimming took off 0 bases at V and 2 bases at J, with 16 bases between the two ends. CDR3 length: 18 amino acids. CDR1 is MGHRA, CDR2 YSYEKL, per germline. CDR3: CASSQDHGGTPNTGELFF. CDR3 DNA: TGCGCCAGCAGCCAAGATCATGGGGGGACCCCTAACACCGGGGAGCTGTTTTTT.

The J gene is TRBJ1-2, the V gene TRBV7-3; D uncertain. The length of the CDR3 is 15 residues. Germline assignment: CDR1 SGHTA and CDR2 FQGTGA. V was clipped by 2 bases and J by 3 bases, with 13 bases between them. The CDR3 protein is CASSLGPQGDYGYTF. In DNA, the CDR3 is TGTGCCAGCAGCTTAGGCCCCCAAGGAGACTATGGCTACACCTTC.